This TCR beta chain was sequenced during a study of Ad26.COV2.S vaccination and SARS-CoV-2 variants. Looking at the study overall: Ad26.COV2.S was injected intramuscularly once or twice, 56 days apart. Overall study results and limits: Breadth measured for non-spike TCRs was similar across vaccine and placebo recipients.

Trimming removed 2 bases at V and 7 bases at J, with 21 bases between. Germline CDR1 reads MDHEN; CDR2 reads SYDVKM. The CDR3 contains 16 residues. Treatment reported: some 20 received Ad26.COV2.S at low or high dose, single or two shots; several received placebo; per-sample allocation not given. Collection of the samples took place on day 63 after the first injection of vaccine or placebo. Produced via immunoSEQ multiplex PCR; TCRdb's table is partial and in-frame only. The data show 440,000 or so clones, roughly 91% seen once. Comments on this clone: The target antigen is unknown.

This clonotype originated in a person between 18 and 65 years old who received the Ad26.COV2.S COVID-19 vaccine or a placebo. The input for sequencing was peripheral blood, taken in a trial of Ad26.COV2.S vaccine versus placebo. The rearrangement uses TRBV28 and TRBJ2-7; possible D gene TRBD2, 6 bases. The chain's CDR3 is CASSLDGTGGRAEQYF. CDR3 coding DNA: TGTGCCAGCAGTTTAGACGGGACCGGGGGACGTGCGGAGCAGTACTTC.